A selection of T cell receptor beta chains follows, all from one sample in a study of vaccination effects on CD4 cells after COVID-19. Sequenced by immunoSEQ multiplex PCR; TCRdb stores in-frame clones only, minus some. The sample consists of 30,000 or so clones, 74% of them appearing once. No antigens are known for them. The starting material was CD4+ T cells from PBMCs cultured without peptide, obtained after COVID-19 vaccination. The origin of the receptors is a human donor who received a COVID-19 vaccine. Each CDR3 is given with its conserved first and last residue. The D gene is left open where the match is weak. Clone sizes are given selectively: once, few, many, or a class where the clone is expanded.

j_call,d_call,clone_size,v_call,cdr3_aa,cdr3_nt
TRBJ2-2,TRBD2,.,TRBV4-1,CASSQGGGYTGELFF,TGCGCCAGCAGCCAAGGGGGGGGTTACACCGGGGAGCTGTTTTTT
TRBJ2-7,TRBD1,.,TRBV19,CATSDRSLGQYF,TGTGCCACCTCGGACAGGTCCTTAGGGCAGTACTTC
TRBJ2-7,TRBD2,.,TRBV3-1/TRBV3-2,CASSQGLAGGYEQYF,TGTGCCAGCAGCCAAGGATTAGCGGGAGGCTACGAGCAGTACTTC
TRBJ2-2,.,few,TRBV7-3,CASSLTGGGRGTGELFF,TGTGCCAGCAGCTTAACGGGGGGAGGACGAGGGACCGGGGAGCTGTTTTTT
TRBJ1-1,.,.,TRBV6-2/TRBV6-3,CASSYRGRGLTEAFF,TGTGCCAGCAGTTACCGGGGAAGAGGGCTTACTGAAGCTTTCTTT
TRBJ1-2,.,few,TRBV5-4,CASSLALLRSGYTF,TGTGCCAGCAGCTTGGCACTCCTCCGATCCGGCTACACCTTC
TRBJ1-1,.,few,TRBV5-3,CARDHGGETEAFF,TGTGCCAGAGATCACGGGGGTGAGACTGAAGCTTTCTTT
TRBJ2-5,.,.,TRBV10-3,CAISESAGQSRRETQYF,TGTGCCATCAGTGAGTCCGCGGGCCAATCCCGGAGGGAGACCCAGTACTTC
TRBJ1-1,.,.,TRBV5-1,CASSSSVDAEAFF,TGCGCCAGCAGCTCGTCCGTGGACGCTGAAGCTTTCTTT
TRBJ1-1,.,.,TRBV7-8,CASSLSSWWWMNTEAFF,TGTGCCAGCAGCTTAAGTTCGTGGTGGTGGATGAACACTGAAGCTTTCTTT
TRBJ2-5,.,.,TRBV6-5,CASALEGGTQYF,TGTGCCAGCGCCCTTGAGGGGGGGACCCAGTACTTC
TRBJ1-1,TRBD1,.,TRBV4-1,CASSQERAGGVMNTEAFF,TGCGCCAGCAGCCAAGAGCGGGCAGGGGGCGTGATGAACACTGAAGCTTTCTTT
TRBJ1-1,TRBD1,once,TRBV29-1,CSVVPIGQGGEAFF,TGCAGCGTTGTCCCTATAGGACAGGGGGGGGAAGCTTTCTTT
TRBJ2-1,.,.,TRBV21-1,CASSTGLVNEQFF,TGTGCCAGCAGCACAGGGTTAGTTAATGAGCAGTTCTTC